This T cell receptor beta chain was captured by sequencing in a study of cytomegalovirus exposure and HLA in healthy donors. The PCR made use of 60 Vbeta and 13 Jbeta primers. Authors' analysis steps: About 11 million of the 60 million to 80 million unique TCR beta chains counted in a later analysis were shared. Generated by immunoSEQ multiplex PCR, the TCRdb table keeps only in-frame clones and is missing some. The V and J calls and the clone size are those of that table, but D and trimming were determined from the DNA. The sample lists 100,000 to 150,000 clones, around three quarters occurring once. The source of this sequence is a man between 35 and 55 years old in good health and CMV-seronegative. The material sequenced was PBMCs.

In DNA form, the CDR3 reads TGTGCCTCGCGGCAGGGGGGTTCCTACAATGAGCAGTTCTTC. Translation gives CASRQGGSYNEQFF. The chain has TRBV7-2 and TRBJ2-1, with D perhaps TRBD1 (7 bases). CDR1 is SGHTA, CDR2 FQGNSA, per germline. The CDR3 extends over 14 amino acids. Deletions cut 11 bases from V and 1 base from J, with 15 bases between.